The 15 T cell receptor beta chains below come from one sample, sequenced in a study of blood T cell repertoires in COVID-19. Measured with immunoSEQ multiplex PCR; TCRdb has only the in-frame clones, and not every one. The sample lists about 200,000 clones, about 90% seen once, with roughly a fifth in the top ten. Input material: peripheral blood. The origin of the receptors is a man in his fifties or sixties with active or convalescent COVID-19.

This sequence joins TRBV7-2 and TRBJ2-7, with TRBD2 identical over 13 bases. Per the germline V gene, CDR1 is SGHTA and CDR2 is FQGNSA. V lost 5 bases to trimming and J lost 2 bases; unmatched junction nucleotides: 0. This CDR3 region has 14 residues. The chain's CDR3 is CASSGTSGAYEQYF. The CDR3 DNA is TGTGCCAGCAGCGGGACTAGCGGGGCCTACGAGCAGTACTTC.

The chain couples TRBV4-1 to TRBJ1-5, with a tentative D call TRBD1 (5 bases). Trimming shortened V by 3 bases and J by 5 bases, and 14 bases separated the two germline ends. CDR3 length equals 15 residues. Germline V gene data show CDR1 as MGHRA and CDR2 as YSYEKL. The CDR3 reads CASSQQGGWHQPQHF. The CDR3 region has the DNA TGCGCCAGCAGCCAGCAGGGAGGGTGGCATCAGCCCCAGCATTTT.

This chain connects TRBV5-1 to TRBJ1-2, with D perhaps TRBD1 (5 bases). The CDR3 length is 13 residues. Between the trimmed V and J ends, which lost 4 bases and 5 bases, there was a span of 12 bases. Per the germline V gene, CDR1 is SGHRS and CDR2 is YFSETQ. CDR3 nucleotide sequence: TGCGCCAGCAGCCCAGGGTCAGGGTATGGCTACACCTTC. As protein: CASSPGSGYGYTF.

The V call is TRBV12-3 or TRBV12-4, the J call TRBJ2-7; 7 bases line up with TRBD1. The CDR3 runs to 13 residues. V shed 4 bases, J shed 0 bases, and the junction held 0 bases outside the gene matches. The DNA of the CDR3 is TGTGCCAGCAGTTGGGACAGCTCCTACGAGCAGTACTTC. The encoded protein is CASSWDSSYEQYF.

The rearrangement links TRBV7-3 to TRBJ2-3, with 7 bases fitting TRBD1. The CDR3 spans 14 residues. V gave up 5 bases and J gave up 5 bases; unmatched junction bases: 7. Germline-derived CDR1 and CDR2 are SGHTA and FQGTGA. The CDR3, as DNA: TGTGCCAGCAGCCTACAGACAGGGCAAGATACGCAGTATTTT. It encodes CASSLQTGQDTQYF.

This chain connects TRBV27 to TRBJ1-2; D perhaps matches TRBD1 (5 bases). The V gene lost 3 bases and the J gene lost 4 bases, with 15 bases spanning the gap. The CDR3 extends over 15 amino acids. Germline values: CDR1 MNHEY, CDR2 SMNVEV (reference sequence). The CDR3 region is CASSLSQGRAYGYTF. Written as DNA, the CDR3 is TGTGCCAGCAGTTTGTCGCAGGGTCGGGCCTATGGCTACACCTTC.

The chain is built from TRBV6-5 and TRBJ1-6; 7 positions match TRBD1. V lost 5 bases and J lost 7; bases outside the gene matches: 5. In germline, CDR1 is MNHEY, CDR2 SVGAGI. The CDR3 is 14 amino acids. CDR3: CASSLQGSNSPLHF. The CDR3 bases are TGTGCCAGCAGTCTACAGGGGTCGAATTCACCCCTCCACTTT.

The rearrangement joins TRBV5-1 to TRBJ1-1; D may be TRBD1 (5 bases). Germline CDR1 and CDR2: SGHRS and YFSETQ. This CDR3 has 13 amino acids. Trimming took off 4 bases at V and 4 bases at J, with 11 bases between the two ends. The CDR3 DNA is TGCGCCAGCAGCCGGGGACTGTCCACTGAAGCTTTCTTT. This gives the protein CASSRGLSTEAFF.

This chain connects TRBV7-2 to TRBJ1-4, with TRBD1 identical over 9 bases. V lost 8 bases to trimming and J lost 6 bases; unmatched junction nucleotides: 7. Looked up from germline, CDR1 is SGHTA and CDR2 is FQGNSA. This CDR3 spans 14 amino acids. The CDR3 reads CASSRGQGYEKLFF. The CDR3 coding sequence is TGTGCCAGCTCTCGTGGACAGGGGTATGAAAAACTGTTTTTT. The variable domain in full, completed from reference TRBV7-2 and TRBJ1-4, reads GAGVSQSPSNKVTEKGKDVELRCDPISGHTALYWYRQSLGQGLEFLIYFQGNSAPDKSGLPSDRFSAERTGGSVSTLTIQRTQQEDSAVYLCASSRGQGYEKLFFGSGTQLSVL.

This sequence joins TRBV5-1 and TRBJ2-1; 8 bases are a match to TRBD2. Germline V gene lookup returns CDR1 SGHRS and CDR2 YFSETQ. The CDR3 loop spans 16 amino acids. The junction had 7 bases not matched to a gene; V was cut back by 3 bases and J by 2 bases. In DNA form, the CDR3 reads TGCGCCAGCAGCTCAAGAGCGGGGGCCACCTACAATGAGCAGTTCTTC. Translating it yields CASSSRAGATYNEQFF.

J is TRBJ2-7 and V is TRBV2; 10 bases are shared with TRBD1. Germline CDR1 and CDR2: SNHLY and FYNNEI. The CDR3 sequence is 15 residues long. The trim removed 2 bases at V and 3 bases at J, leaving 4 bases unmatched. The CDR3 loop is CASSESGTGVYEQYF. The CDR3 region has the DNA TGTGCCAGCAGTGAATCGGGGACAGGGGTCTACGAGCAGTACTTC. Variable domain in full (rest from reference TRBV2 and TRBJ2-7): EPEVTQTPSHQVTQMGQEVILRCVPISNHLYFYWYRQILGQKVEFLVSFYNNEISEKSEIFDDQFSVERPDGSNFTLKIRSTKLEDSAMYFCASSESGTGVYEQYFGPGTRLTVT.

The CDR3 is CASSPDTGANYGYTF. CDR3 DNA: TGCGCCAGCAGCCCAGATACAGGAGCTAACTATGGCTACACCTTC. The rearrangement links TRBV5-1 to TRBJ1-2, with D possibly TRBD1 on 5 matching bases. The CDR3 has 15 residues. Trimming shortened V by 4 bases and J by 0 bases, and 13 bases separated the two germline ends. The V gene's germline CDR1 is SGHRS and CDR2 YFSETQ. The variable domain in full, completed from reference TRBV5-1 and TRBJ1-2, reads KAGVTQTPRYLIKTRGQQVTLSCSPISGHRSVSWYQQTPGQGLQFLFEYFSETQRNKGNFPGRFSGRQFSNSRSEMNVSTLELGDSALYLCASSPDTGANYGYTFGSGTRLTVV.

In this sample, this clone turned up a few times. The rearrangement joins TRBV11-1 to TRBJ2-7; no reliable D call. V was cut by 4 bases and J by 4 bases, with 11 bases left in between. Looked up from germline, CDR1 is SGHAT and CDR2 is FQDESV (reference sequence). The CDR3 length is 13 residues. CDR3 loop: CASSSEPIYEQYF. CDR3 coding DNA: TGTGCCAGCAGCTCCGAGCCTATATACGAGCAGTACTTC.

This chain joins TRBV21-1 and TRBJ1-5; no check of the table's D call, TRBD1, against the DNA was made. TRBV21-1 is labeled a pseudogene. This CDR3 spans 16 amino acids. For the CDR3, the DNA is TGTGCCAGCAGCTCCCAGGACAGGGGGAGAGATCAGCCCCAGCATTTT. Its protein product is CASSSQDRGRDQPQHF.

This sequence joins TRBV2 and TRBJ1-4; 10 positions match TRBD1. Germline V gene data show CDR1 as SNHLY and CDR2 as FYNNEI. Unmatched junction bases numbered 7, after V lost 6 bases and J lost 3 bases. The CDR3 totals 16 residues. CDR3 sequence reads: CASRLTGGAANEKLFF. CDR3 bases: TGTGCCAGCAGGCTGACAGGGGGCGCGGCTAATGAAAAACTGTTTTTT.